The sequence of this T cell receptor (beta chain) was determined in a study of blood T cell repertoires in COVID-19 (dated by TCRdb to the early 2020s). Notes on the research overall: Collaborator samples came from the United States, Italy and Spain and covered acute and convalescent phases of COVID-19. The prospective study material was composed of cDNA or gDNA derived from T cells, B-cell-depleted T cells, or PBMCs. Subjects who had been exposed to COVID-19, were actively infected with it, or had recovered from it provided the deeply sampled blood TCRbeta repertoires that made up the dataset. The repertoires were released in a freely available public database meant as a resource for research on the immune response to SARS-CoV-2. Samples were obtained from the ongoing ImmuneRACE study (first 160 participants) and from over 1,000 subjects provided by 6 global collaborators. Sample metadata almost always included a de-identified subject ID, COVID-19 status, age in years and sex. Where available, HLA class I and class II types were taken from metadata supplied by the sample provider and were not determined by assay-based typing.

The study at large found these results: Clinical and demographic metadata were provided uncurated, with the amount varying by source and participant.

TCRbeta CDR3 regions were amplified from genomic DNA by means of the immunoSEQ Assay, a bias-controlled multiplex PCR. On the authors' methods: Nucleated cell counts per sample were estimated from amplification of reference gene primers within the assay. To quantify the absolute abundance of each unique TCRbeta CDR3 rearrangement, sequence reads were collapsed and filtered. For each sample, productive Simpson clonality was calculated as the square root of Simpson's diversity index across productive rearrangements. In its TCRdb copy, this immuneACCESS table keeps in-frame sequences only and misses some clones. Where compared with another copy, unresolved V genes explain less than half of these, and the others have no known cause. For V, J and clone size, that table is used; D and trimming come from the DNA. The sample table contains more than 75,000 clones; only one count was recorded for approximately 80% of them. The top ten constitute 12% of the sample.

Concerning this clone itself: Its binding antigen is unknown. Base qualities are not at hand, and no much larger clone is one base apart.

Whole blood was collected in K2EDTA tubes by collaborating institutions according to the institutions' own protocols. For TCRbeta analysis, collaborators shipped samples in one of three forms: frozen whole blood, isolated PBMCs, or DNA extracted from either of those sample types. Cut back by 1 base and 2 bases, the V and J ends lie 5 bases apart. The germline V gene (reference sequence) provides CDR1 SGHNT and CDR2 YYREEE. From the cysteine through the phenylalanine, the CDR3 covers 13 amino acids. Only the CDR3 region is kept as DNA, spanning 39 bases read in frame from base 1. The sequence came from a human donor in a cohort sampled during active COVID-19. The rearranged segments are TRBV5-4 and TRBJ2-3, with the D gene call left open. The sample was peripheral blood. This receptor has the CDR3 CASSLSYTDTQYF. The sequenced DNA is TGTGCCAGCAGCTTGTCTTACACAGATACGCAGTATTTT.